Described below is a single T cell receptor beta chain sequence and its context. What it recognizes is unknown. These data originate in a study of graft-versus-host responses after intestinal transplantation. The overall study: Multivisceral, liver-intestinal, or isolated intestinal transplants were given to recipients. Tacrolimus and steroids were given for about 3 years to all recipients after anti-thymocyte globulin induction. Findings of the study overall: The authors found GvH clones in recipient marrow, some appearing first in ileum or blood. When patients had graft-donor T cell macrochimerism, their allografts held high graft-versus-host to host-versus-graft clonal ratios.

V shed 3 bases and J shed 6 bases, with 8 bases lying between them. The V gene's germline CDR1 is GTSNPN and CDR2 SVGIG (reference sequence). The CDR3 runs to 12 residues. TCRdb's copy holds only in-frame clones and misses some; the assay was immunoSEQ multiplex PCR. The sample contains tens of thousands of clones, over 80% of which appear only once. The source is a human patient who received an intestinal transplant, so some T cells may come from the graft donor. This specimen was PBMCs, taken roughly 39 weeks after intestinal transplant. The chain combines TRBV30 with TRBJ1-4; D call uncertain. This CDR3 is CAWRVPYEKLFF. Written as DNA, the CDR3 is TGTGCCTGGAGAGTACCTTATGAAAAACTGTTTTTT. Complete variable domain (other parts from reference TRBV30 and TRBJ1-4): SQTIHQWPATLVQPVGSPLSLECTVEGTSNPNLYWYRQAAGRGLQLLFYSVGIGQISSEVPQNLSASRPQDRQFILSSKKLLLSDSGFYLCAWRVPYEKLFFGSGTQLSVL.